This T cell receptor (beta chain) was identified in a study of OX40 agonist ivuxolimab in advanced cancers. Study at large: The eligibility criteria allowed prior anti-PD-1, anti-PD-L1 or anti-CTLA-4 therapy, and 30% to 45% had some.

Study-wide findings and caveats: More expanded clones were seen, on average, in CD8+ T cells than in CD4+.

Using immunoSEQ multiplex PCR, the repertoire was profiled, and TCRdb retains in-frame clones only, with some absent. The data show 65,000 to 90,000 clones, about 85% seen once. Sampling of blood occurred at baseline, cycle 4 day 1, and cycle 7 day 1. A note on this clone: Its matching antigen is unknown.

CDR3 length: 18 residues. With V trimmed by 5 bases and J by 6 bases, 17 bases remained unmatched. Germline CDR1 reads LNHDA; CDR2 reads SQIVND (reference sequence). The sequence derives from an adult with an advanced solid tumor such as melanoma, head and neck, liver or kidney cancer. The V and J genes are TRBV19 and TRBJ2-1, with TRBD2 identical over 9 bases. Sequenced here: CD4+ or CD8+ T cells sorted from blood, sampled in a trial of the OX40 agonist ivuxolimab. CDR3 nucleotide sequence: TGTGCCAGTAGTCCTTCCCCCAGCGGGGGGCCATCGGGCAATGAGCAGTTCTTC. Amino acids: CASSPSPSGGPSGNEQFF.